This is a list of T cell receptor beta chains from one sample in a study of cytomegalovirus exposure and HLA in healthy donors. Assay: immunoSEQ multiplex PCR; the TCRdb copy retains only in-frame clones and omits some. The sample consists of some 180,000 clones, 70% to 80% of them appearing once. The specimen sequenced was PBMCs. These receptors came from a man aged 30 to 39 in good health and CMV-seronegative. Each CDR3 is given with its conserved first and last residue. D genes are given only for firm matches. For some rows the clone size is stated as once, few or many, or as a class when expanded; others skip it.

V: TRBV2; D: -; length: 15; size: -; J: TRBJ1-5; CDR3: CASSEQRSGNQPQHF; DNA: TGTGCCAGCAGTGAACAGAGAAGCGGCAATCAGCCCCAGCATTTT
V: TRBV10-3; D: TRBD1; length: 15; size: -; J: TRBJ2-1; CDR3: CAISEGDRVFNEQFF; DNA: TGTGCCATCAGTGAGGGGGACAGGGTATTCAATGAGCAGTTCTTC
V: TRBV5-4; D: TRBD1; length: 16; size: -; J: TRBJ1-1; CDR3: CASSVDRGVRRTEAFF; DNA: TGTGCCAGCAGCGTGGACAGGGGGGTTCGTAGGACTGAAGCTTTCTTT
V: TRBV5-4; D: -; length: 14; size: -; J: TRBJ2-7; CDR3: CASSLGGRPYEQYF; DNA: TGTGCCAGCAGCTTGGGTGGGAGACCCTACGAGCAGTACTTC
V: TRBV4-1; D: TRBD2; length: 17; size: -; J: TRBJ2-2; CDR3: CASSQDRRLAATGELFF; DNA: TGCGCCAGCAGCCAAGATAGGCGGCTAGCGGCCACCGGGGAGCTGTTTTTT
V: TRBV28; D: -; length: 14; size: -; J: TRBJ2-3; CDR3: CASSRTGFTDTQYF; DNA: TGTGCCAGCAGCCGGACTGGTTTCACAGATACGCAGTATTTT
V: TRBV19; D: -; length: 14; size: once; J: TRBJ1-1; CDR3: CASSRDTQSTEAFF; DNA: TGTGCCAGTAGTAGGGACACTCAAAGCACTGAAGCTTTCTTT
V: TRBV21-1; D: -; length: 16; size: -; J: TRBJ2-1; CDR3: CASSTFHRARYNEQFF; DNA: TGTGCCAGCAGCACGTTTCACAGGGCTCGCTACAATGAGCAGTTCTTC
V: TRBV28; D: -; length: 12; size: few; J: TRBJ1-2; CDR3: CASSSGSYGYTF; DNA: TGTGCCAGCAGTTCGGGGTCCTATGGCTACACCTTC
V: TRBV2; D: TRBD1; length: 13; size: -; J: TRBJ2-7; CDR3: CASSQGQGGEQYF; DNA: TGTGCCAGCAGTCAAGGACAGGGTGGCGAGCAGTACTTC
V: TRBV28; D: -; length: 17; size: few; J: TRBJ2-4; CDR3: CASSLTQGRGAKNIQYF; DNA: TGTGCCAGCAGCCTTACTCAGGGGCGAGGGGCCAAAAACATTCAGTACTTC
V: TRBV2; D: -; length: 13; size: few; J: TRBJ1-1; CDR3: CASRYDRNTEAFF; DNA: TGTGCCAGCAGATATGACAGGAACACTGAAGCTTTCTTT
V: TRBV9; D: TRBD2; length: 14; size: few; J: TRBJ2-7; CDR3: CASSAGTSQYEQYF; DNA: TGTGCCAGCAGCGCCGGGACTAGCCAATACGAGCAGTACTTC
V: TRBV15; D: TRBD1; length: 13; size: -; J: TRBJ1-5; CDR3: CATSRTGNQPQHF; DNA: TGTGCCACCAGCAGGACAGGGAATCAGCCCCAGCATTTT
V: TRBV5-6; D: TRBD1; length: 17; size: -; J: TRBJ2-7; CDR3: CASSLGPGQGVFYEQYF; DNA: TGTGCCAGCAGCTTGGGTCCGGGACAGGGGGTGTTTTACGAGCAGTACTTC
V: TRBV6-5; D: TRBD1; length: 15; size: once; J: TRBJ1-4; CDR3: CAGRGQGAGDEKLFF; DNA: TGTGCCGGCAGAGGACAGGGGGCGGGGGATGAAAAACTGTTTTTT
V: TRBV6-5; D: TRBD2; length: 13; size: few; J: TRBJ2-3; CDR3: CASSYFGGDTQYF; DNA: TGTGCCAGCAGTTACTTCGGGGGGGATACGCAGTATTTT
V: TRBV5-1; D: -; length: 16; size: -; J: TRBJ2-3; CDR3: CASSLNGRQSTDTQYF; DNA: TGCGCCAGCAGCTTGAATGGGAGACAAAGCACAGATACGCAGTATTTT
V: TRBV11-3; D: TRBD2; length: 14; size: few; J: TRBJ2-1; CDR3: CASSRLAGGYEQFF; DNA: TGTGCCAGCAGCCGACTAGCGGGTGGCTATGAGCAGTTCTTC
V: TRBV5-1; D: TRBD1; length: 13; size: -; J: TRBJ2-7; CDR3: CASSSGQVYEQYF; DNA: TGCGCCAGCAGCTCCGGACAGGTGTACGAGCAGTACTTC
V: TRBV5-4; D: TRBD1; length: 15; size: -; J: TRBJ1-1; CDR3: CASSPSTGWNTEAFF; DNA: TGTGCCAGCAGCCCGTCGACAGGGTGGAACACTGAAGCTTTCTTT
V: TRBV28; D: TRBD1; length: 13; size: -; J: TRBJ1-2; CDR3: CASRTGQGARYTF; DNA: TGTGCCAGCAGAACGGGACAGGGGGCCCGCTACACCTTC
V: TRBV7-9; D: TRBD1; length: 15; size: -; J: TRBJ2-7; CDR3: CASSHATGGIYEQYF; DNA: TGTGCCAGCAGCCATGCGACAGGGGGCATCTACGAGCAGTACTTC
V: TRBV7-3; D: TRBD1; length: 14; size: -; J: TRBJ2-2; CDR3: CASSLGQGAGELFF; DNA: TGTGCCAGCAGCTTAGGACAGGGGGCCGGGGAGCTGTTTTTT
V: TRBV14; D: -; length: 14; size: -; J: TRBJ2-6; CDR3: CASGLMAGANVLTF; DNA: TGTGCCAGCGGCCTTATGGCCGGGGCCAACGTCCTGACTTTC
V: TRBV28; D: TRBD2; length: 17; size: -; J: TRBJ2-3; CDR3: CASSSPGTSGSTDTQYF; DNA: TGTGCCAGCAGTTCCCCCGGGACTAGCGGGAGCACAGATACGCAGTATTTT
V: TRBV7-9; D: -; length: 14; size: -; J: TRBJ1-5; CDR3: CASSDQGSNQPQHF; DNA: TGTGCCAGCAGCGACCAGGGTAGCAATCAGCCCCAGCATTTT
V: TRBV5-1; D: -; length: 13; size: -; J: TRBJ2-5; CDR3: CASSQDSRETQYF; DNA: TGCGCCAGCAGCCAGGACTCCCGAGAGACCCAGTACTTC
V: TRBV28; D: -; length: 12; size: -; J: TRBJ1-5; CDR3: CASSSIEQPQHF; DNA: TGTGCCAGCAGTTCCATAGAGCAGCCCCAGCATTTT
V: TRBV19; D: TRBD2; length: 14; size: few; J: TRBJ2-7; CDR3: CASSIGLAAYEQYF; DNA: TGTGCCAGTAGTATTGGACTAGCGGCCTACGAGCAGTACTTC
V: TRBV14; D: TRBD2; length: 18; size: once; J: TRBJ2-1; CDR3: CASSQDPASGRPYKGQFF; DNA: TGTGCCAGCAGCCAAGATCCCGCTAGCGGGAGGCCCTACAAGGGGCAGTTCTTC
V: TRBV5-1; D: TRBD1; length: 14; size: -; J: TRBJ2-7; CDR3: CASSSFTGGYEQYF; DNA: TGCGCCAGCAGCTCATTCACAGGGGGCTACGAGCAGTACTTC
V: TRBV6-6; D: -; length: 11; size: -; J: TRBJ2-3; CDR3: CASSQSDTQYF; DNA: TGTGCCAGCAGCCAATCAGATACGCAGTATTTT
V: TRBV9; D: TRBD1; length: 14; size: -; J: TRBJ2-5; CDR3: CASSVQGAQETQYF; DNA: TGTGCCAGCAGCGTTCAGGGGGCTCAAGAGACCCAGTACTTC
V: TRBV6-6; D: -; length: 15; size: -; J: TRBJ1-4; CDR3: CATRTGGATNEKLFF; DNA: TGTGCCACGCGCACGGGTGGCGCAACTAATGAAAAACTGTTTTTT
V: TRBV5-1; D: -; length: 14; size: -; J: TRBJ2-7; CDR3: CASNQQGSSYEQYF; DNA: TGCGCCAGCAACCAGCAGGGGAGCTCCTACGAGCAGTACTTC
V: TRBV6-5; D: -; length: 12; size: few; J: TRBJ2-2; CDR3: CASSYGHGELFF; DNA: TGTGCCAGCAGTTACGGACACGGGGAGCTGTTTTTT
V: TRBV19; D: TRBD2; length: 14; size: -; J: TRBJ2-7; CDR3: CASSISGSSYEQYF; DNA: TGTGCCAGTAGTATAAGCGGGAGCTCCTACGAGCAGTACTTC
V: TRBV14; D: -; length: 15; size: -; J: TRBJ1-6; CDR3: CASSQDAGFRSPLHF; DNA: TGTGCCAGCAGCCAAGATGCAGGGTTTCGGTCACCCCTCCACTTT
V: TRBV18; D: TRBD1; length: 17; size: few; J: TRBJ2-3; CDR3: CASSPLVQGVRTDTQYF; DNA: TGTGCCAGCTCACCACTTGTTCAGGGGGTGCGGACAGATACGCAGTATTTT
V: TRBV5-4; D: TRBD2; length: 16; size: -; J: TRBJ2-7; CDR3: CASSLVGSGSTYEQYF; DNA: TGTGCCAGCAGCTTGGTGGGTAGCGGGAGTACCTACGAGCAGTACTTC
V: TRBV2; D: -; length: 15; size: -; J: TRBJ1-3; CDR3: CASSEDSISGNTIYF; DNA: TGTGCCAGCAGTGAGGACAGCATCTCTGGAAACACCATATATTTT
V: TRBV19; D: -; length: 13; size: -; J: TRBJ1-4; CDR3: CATHEAGREKLFF; DNA: TGTGCCACCCACGAGGCAGGGAGGGAAAAACTGTTTTTT
V: TRBV29-1; D: -; length: 12; size: -; J: TRBJ2-2; CDR3: CSAHYNTGELFF; DNA: TGCAGCGCGCACTACAACACCGGGGAGCTGTTTTTT
V: TRBV14; D: -; length: 17; size: -; J: TRBJ1-6; CDR3: CASSQERGGRRNSPLHF; DNA: TGTGCCAGCAGCCAAGAAAGGGGAGGTAGGAGGAATTCACCCCTCCACTTT
V: TRBV5-1; D: -; length: 15; size: once; J: TRBJ2-5; CDR3: CASSSSGGSQETQYF; DNA: TGCGCCAGCAGCTCGTCAGGGGGGTCCCAAGAGACCCAGTACTTC